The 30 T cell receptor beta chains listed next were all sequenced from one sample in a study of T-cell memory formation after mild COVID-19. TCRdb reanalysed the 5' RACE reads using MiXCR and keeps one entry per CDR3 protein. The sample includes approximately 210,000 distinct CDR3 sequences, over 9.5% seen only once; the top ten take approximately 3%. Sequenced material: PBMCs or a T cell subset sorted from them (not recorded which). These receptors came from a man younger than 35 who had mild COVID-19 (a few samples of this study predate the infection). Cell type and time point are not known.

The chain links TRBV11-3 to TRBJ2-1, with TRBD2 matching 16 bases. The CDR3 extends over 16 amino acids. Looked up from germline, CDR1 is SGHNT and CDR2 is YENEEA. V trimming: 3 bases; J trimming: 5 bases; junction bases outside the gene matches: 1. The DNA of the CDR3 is TGTGCCAGCAGCTTGGGACTAGCGGGGGGGAACAATGAGCAGTTCTTC. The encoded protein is CASSLGLAGGNNEQFF.

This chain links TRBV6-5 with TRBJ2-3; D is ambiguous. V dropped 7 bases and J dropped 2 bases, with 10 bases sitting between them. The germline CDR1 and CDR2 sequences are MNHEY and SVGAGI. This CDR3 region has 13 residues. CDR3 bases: TGTGCCAGCACCGATTTCTACACAGATACGCAGTATTTT. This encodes CASTDFYTDTQYF.

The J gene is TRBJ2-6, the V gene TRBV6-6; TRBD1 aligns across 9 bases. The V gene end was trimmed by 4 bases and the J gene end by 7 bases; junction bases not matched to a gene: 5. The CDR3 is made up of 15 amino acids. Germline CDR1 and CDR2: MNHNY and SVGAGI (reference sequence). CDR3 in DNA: TGTGCCAGCAGTTTTACAGGGGGCAGTGCCAACGTCCTGACTTTC. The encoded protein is CASSFTGGSANVLTF.

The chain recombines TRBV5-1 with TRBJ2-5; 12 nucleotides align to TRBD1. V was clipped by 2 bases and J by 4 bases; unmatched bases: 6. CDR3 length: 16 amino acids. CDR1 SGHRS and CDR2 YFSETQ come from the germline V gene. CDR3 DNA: TGCGCCAGCAGCTTCCGGGACAGGGGGCTTCGAGAGACCCAGTACTTC. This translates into CASSFRDRGLRETQYF.

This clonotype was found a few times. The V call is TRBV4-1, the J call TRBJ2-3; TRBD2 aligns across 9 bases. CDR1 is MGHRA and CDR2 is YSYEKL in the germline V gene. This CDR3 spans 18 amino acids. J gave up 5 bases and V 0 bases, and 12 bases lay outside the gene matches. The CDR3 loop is CASSQDRGTGGGGDTQYF. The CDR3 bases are TGCGCCAGCAGCCAAGATAGGGGCACTGGCGGGGGGGGAGATACGCAGTATTTT.

CDR3: CASGSEQFF. The CDR3 DNA follows: TGTGCCAGCGGGTCAGAGCAGTTCTTC. The chain uses TRBV27 and TRBJ2-1; no clear D gene. Deletions cut 8 bases from V and 10 bases from J, with 6 bases between. The CDR3 totals 9 residues. The germline gives CDR1 MNHEY, CDR2 SMNVEV (reference sequence).

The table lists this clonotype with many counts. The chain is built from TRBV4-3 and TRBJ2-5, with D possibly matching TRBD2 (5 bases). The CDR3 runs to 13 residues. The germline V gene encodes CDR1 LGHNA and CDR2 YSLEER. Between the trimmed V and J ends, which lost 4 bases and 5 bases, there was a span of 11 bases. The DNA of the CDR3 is TGCGCCAGCAGCCGACACCGAGGGGAGACCCAGTACTTC. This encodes CASSRHRGETQYF.

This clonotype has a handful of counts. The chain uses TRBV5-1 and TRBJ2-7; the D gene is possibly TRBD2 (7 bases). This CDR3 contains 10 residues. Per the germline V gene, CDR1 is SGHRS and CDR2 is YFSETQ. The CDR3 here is CASSPGGLGV. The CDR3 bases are TGCGCCAGCAGCCCCGGGGGGCTAGGCGTC.

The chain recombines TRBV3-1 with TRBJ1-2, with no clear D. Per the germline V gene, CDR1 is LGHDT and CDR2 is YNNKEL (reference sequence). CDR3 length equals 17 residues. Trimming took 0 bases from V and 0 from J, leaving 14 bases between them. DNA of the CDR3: TGTGCCAGCAGCCAAGATACCGGCAGACCTACTAACTATGGCTACACCTTC. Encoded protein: CASSQDTGRPTNYGYTF.

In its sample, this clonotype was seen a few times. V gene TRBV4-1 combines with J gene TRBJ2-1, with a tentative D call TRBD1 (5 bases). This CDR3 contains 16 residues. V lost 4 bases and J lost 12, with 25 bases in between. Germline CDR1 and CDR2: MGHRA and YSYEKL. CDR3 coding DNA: TGCGCCAGCAGCCCCAAAAACCAGGGCCGAGATATTGGGCAGTTCTTC. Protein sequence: CASSPKNQGRDIGQFF.

The CDR3 DNA sequence: TGTGCCAGCAGATCCCCTGGGAACCAAGAGACCCAGTACTTC. Its translation is CASRSPGNQETQYF. V usage is TRBV12-3 or TRBV12-4 and J usage is TRBJ2-5; the D is unclear. Trimming cost V 6 bases and J 0 bases, with 11 bases left between them. The CDR3 contains 14 residues.

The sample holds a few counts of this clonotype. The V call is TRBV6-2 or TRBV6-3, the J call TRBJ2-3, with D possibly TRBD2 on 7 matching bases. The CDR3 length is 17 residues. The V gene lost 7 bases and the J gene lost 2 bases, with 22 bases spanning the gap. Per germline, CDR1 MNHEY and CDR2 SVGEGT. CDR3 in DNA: TGTGCCAGCACTCCGGGGGGCGCAAGGGGCTTCACAGATACGCAGTATTTT. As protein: CASTPGGARGFTDTQYF.

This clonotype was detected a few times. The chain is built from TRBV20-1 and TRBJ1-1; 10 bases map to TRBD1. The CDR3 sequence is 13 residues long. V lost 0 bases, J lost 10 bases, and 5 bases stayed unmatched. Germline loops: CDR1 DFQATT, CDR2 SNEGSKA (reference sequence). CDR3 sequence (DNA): TGCAGTGCTAGAGAGACGACAGGGGGCGGAGCTTTCTTT. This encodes CSARETTGGGAFF.

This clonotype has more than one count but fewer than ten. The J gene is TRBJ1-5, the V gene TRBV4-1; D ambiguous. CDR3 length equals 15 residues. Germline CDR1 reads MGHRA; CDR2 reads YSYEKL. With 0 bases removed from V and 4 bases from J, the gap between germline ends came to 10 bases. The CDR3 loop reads CASSQEVTANQPQHF. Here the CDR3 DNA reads TGCGCCAGCAGCCAAGAGGTCACAGCAAATCAGCCCCAGCATTTT.

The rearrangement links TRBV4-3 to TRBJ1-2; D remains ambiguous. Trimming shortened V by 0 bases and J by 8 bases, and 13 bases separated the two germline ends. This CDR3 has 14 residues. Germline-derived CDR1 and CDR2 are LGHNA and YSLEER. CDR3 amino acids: CASSQDTGLRGYTF. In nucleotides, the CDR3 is TGCGCCAGCAGCCAAGACACGGGGTTGCGAGGCTACACCTTC.

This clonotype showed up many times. This CDR3 reads CASSLGQGRAQFF. The CDR3 nucleotides read TGTGCCAGCAGCTTGGGACAGGGTCGCGCGCAGTTCTTC. The chain is built from TRBV7-2 and TRBJ2-1; 9 bases are shared with TRBD1. V dropped 3 bases and J dropped 12; count of bases not matched to a gene: 6. CDR3 length: 13 residues. CDR1 is SGHTA and CDR2 is FQGNSA in the germline V gene.

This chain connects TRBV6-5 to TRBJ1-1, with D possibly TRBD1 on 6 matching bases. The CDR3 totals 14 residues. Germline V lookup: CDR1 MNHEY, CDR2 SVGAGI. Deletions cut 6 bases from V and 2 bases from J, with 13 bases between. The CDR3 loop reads CASRTLGANTEAFF. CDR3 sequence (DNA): TGTGCCAGCAGGACCTTGGGGGCCAACACTGAAGCTTTCTTT.

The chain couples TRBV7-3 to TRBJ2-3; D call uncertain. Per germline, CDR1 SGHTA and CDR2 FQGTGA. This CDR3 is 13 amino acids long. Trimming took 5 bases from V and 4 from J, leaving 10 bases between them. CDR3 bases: TGTGCCAGCAGCCAAAATGGGGCAGATACGCAGTATTTT. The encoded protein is CASSQNGADTQYF.

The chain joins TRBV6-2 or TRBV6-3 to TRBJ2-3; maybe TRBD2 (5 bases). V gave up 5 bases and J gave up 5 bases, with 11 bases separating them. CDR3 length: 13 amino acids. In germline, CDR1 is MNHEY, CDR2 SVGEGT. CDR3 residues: CASSTVAGDTQYF. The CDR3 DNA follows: TGTGCCAGCAGTACCGTGGCGGGAGATACGCAGTATTTT.

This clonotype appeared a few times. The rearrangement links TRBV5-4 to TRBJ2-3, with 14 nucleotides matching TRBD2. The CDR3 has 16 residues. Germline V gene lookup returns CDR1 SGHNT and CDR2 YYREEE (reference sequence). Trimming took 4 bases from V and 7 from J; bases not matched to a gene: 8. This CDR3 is CASSPGTSGGTHTQYF. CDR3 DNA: TGTGCCAGCAGCCCGGGGACTAGCGGGGGTACACATACGCAGTATTTT.

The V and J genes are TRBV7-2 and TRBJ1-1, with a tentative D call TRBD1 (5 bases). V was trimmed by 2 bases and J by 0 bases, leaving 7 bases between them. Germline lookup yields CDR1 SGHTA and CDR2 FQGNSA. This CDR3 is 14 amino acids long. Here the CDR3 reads CASSLKGLNTEAFF. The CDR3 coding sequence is TGTGCCAGCAGCTTAAAGGGGCTGAACACTGAAGCTTTCTTT.

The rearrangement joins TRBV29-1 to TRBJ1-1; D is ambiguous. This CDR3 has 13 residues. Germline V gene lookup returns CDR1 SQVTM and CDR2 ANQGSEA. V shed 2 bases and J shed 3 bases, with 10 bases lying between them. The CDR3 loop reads CSVELILHTEAFF. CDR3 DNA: TGCAGCGTTGAACTAATACTTCACACTGAAGCTTTCTTT.

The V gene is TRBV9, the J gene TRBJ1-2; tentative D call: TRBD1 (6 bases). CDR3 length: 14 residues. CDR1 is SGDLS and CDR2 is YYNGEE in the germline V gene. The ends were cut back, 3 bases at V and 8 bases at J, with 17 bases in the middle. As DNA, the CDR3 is TGTGCCAGCAGCGCAAGGGGGGCCGAAAGAGGCTACACCTTC. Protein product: CASSARGAERGYTF.

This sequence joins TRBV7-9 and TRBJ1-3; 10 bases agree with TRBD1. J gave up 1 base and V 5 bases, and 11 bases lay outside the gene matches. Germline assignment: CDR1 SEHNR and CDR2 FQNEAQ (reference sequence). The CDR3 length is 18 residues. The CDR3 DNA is TGTGCCAGCAGCCAGGTGGGACAGGGGCTCGGATCTGGAAACACCATATATTTT. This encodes CASSQVGQGLGSGNTIYF.

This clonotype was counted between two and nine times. In DNA form, the CDR3 reads TGTGCCAGCAGCCCTTCCTTTTCGCCTGGGGCCAACGTCCTGACTTTC. Translating gives CASSPSFSPGANVLTF. This chain joins TRBV7-3 and TRBJ2-6, with D uncertain. V was clipped by 5 bases and J by 2 bases, with 13 bases between them. This CDR3 is built from 16 residues. Per germline, CDR1 SGHTA and CDR2 FQGTGA.

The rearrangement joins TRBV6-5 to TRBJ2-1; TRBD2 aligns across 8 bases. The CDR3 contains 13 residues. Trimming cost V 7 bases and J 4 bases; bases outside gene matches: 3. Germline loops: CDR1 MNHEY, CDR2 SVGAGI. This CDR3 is CASNPSGYNEQFF. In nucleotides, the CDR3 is TGTGCCAGCAACCCTAGCGGGTACAATGAGCAGTTCTTC.

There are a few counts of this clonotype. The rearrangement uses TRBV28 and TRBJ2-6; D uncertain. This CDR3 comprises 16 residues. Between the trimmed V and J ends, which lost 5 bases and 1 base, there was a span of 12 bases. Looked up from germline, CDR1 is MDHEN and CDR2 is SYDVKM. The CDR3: CASSPLVVSGANVLTF. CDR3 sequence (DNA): TGTGCCAGCAGTCCCCTAGTGGTATCTGGGGCCAACGTCCTGACTTTC.

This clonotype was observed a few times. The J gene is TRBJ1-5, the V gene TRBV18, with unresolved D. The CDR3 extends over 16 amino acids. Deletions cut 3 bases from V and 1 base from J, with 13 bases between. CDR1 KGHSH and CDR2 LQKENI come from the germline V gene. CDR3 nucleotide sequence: TGTGCCAGCTCACCGAACGGAGGGAACAGCAATCAGCCCCAGCATTTT. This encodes CASSPNGGNSNQPQHF.

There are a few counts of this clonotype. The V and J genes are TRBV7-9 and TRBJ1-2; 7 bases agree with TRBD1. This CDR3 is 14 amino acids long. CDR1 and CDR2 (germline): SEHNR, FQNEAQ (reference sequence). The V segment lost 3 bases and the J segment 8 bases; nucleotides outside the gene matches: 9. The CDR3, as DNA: TGTGCCAGCAGCTTTACGGGACAGTCGACGGGCTACACCTTC. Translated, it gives CASSFTGQSTGYTF.

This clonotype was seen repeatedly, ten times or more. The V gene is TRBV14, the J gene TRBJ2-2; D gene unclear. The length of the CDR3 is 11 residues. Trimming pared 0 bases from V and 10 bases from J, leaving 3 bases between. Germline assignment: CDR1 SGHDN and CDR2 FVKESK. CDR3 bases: TGTGCCAGCAGCCAAGACGAGGAGCTGTTTTTT. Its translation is CASSQDEELFF.